Sequencing of this TCR beta chain was carried out in a study of naive and memory T cell subsets. Only a few counts were recorded for this clonotype. An equimolar mix of two oligonucleotides served as the beta constant-region primer for TRBC1 and TRBC2. The ligated cDNA underwent four PCR rounds using SP2 and nested alpha and beta constant-region primers. TCRdb re-called the UMI-ligation and nested PCR reads through MiXCR, storing one row per CDR3 protein. The profile shows over 8,500 distinct CDR3 sequences, 4.5% to 7% of them singletons. Germline CDR1 is SNHLY and CDR2 is FYNNEI. The CDR3 covers 13 residues. V was shortened by 8 bases and J by 1 base, with 11 bases between the two germline ends.

J is TRBJ1-1 and V is TRBV2; the D is unclear. Sequenced: CD4+ TEMRA cells from blood. As to subset: effector memory re-expressing CD45RA, CD45RA+ CD27-. This sequence originates from a human donor in good health. The CDR3 is CASSQAENTEAFF. CDR3 sequence (DNA): TGTGCCAGCTCCCAGGCCGAGAACACTGAAGCTTTCTTT.